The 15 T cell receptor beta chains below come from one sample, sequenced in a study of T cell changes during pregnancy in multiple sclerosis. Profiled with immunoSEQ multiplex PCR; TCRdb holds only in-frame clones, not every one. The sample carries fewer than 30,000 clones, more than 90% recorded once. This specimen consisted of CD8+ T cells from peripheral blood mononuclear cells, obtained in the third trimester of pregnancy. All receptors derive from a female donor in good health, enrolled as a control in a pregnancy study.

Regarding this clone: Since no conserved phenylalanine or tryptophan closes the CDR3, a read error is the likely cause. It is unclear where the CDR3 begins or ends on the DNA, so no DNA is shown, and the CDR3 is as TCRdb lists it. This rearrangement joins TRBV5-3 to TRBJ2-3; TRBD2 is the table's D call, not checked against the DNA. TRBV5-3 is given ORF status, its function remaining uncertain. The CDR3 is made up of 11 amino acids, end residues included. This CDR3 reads CARSPSGGHSL.

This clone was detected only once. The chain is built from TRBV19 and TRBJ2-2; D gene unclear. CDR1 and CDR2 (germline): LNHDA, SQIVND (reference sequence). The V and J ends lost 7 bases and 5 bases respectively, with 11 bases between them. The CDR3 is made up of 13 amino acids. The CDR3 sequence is CASTLAQTGELFF. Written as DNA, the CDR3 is TGTGCCAGTACCCTGGCCCAGACCGGGGAGCTGTTTTTT.

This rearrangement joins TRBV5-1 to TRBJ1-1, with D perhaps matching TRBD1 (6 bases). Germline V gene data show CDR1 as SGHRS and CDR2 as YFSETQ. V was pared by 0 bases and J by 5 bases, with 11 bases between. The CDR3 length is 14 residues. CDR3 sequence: CASSLAQGRTEAFF. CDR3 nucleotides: TGCGCCAGCAGCTTGGCGCAGGGGCGAACTGAAGCTTTCTTT. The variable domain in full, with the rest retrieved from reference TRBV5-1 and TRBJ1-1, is KAGVTQTPRYLIKTRGQQVTLSCSPISGHRSVSWYQQTPGQGLQFLFEYFSETQRNKGNFPGRFSGRQFSNSRSEMNVSTLELGDSALYLCASSLAQGRTEAFFGQGTRLTVV.

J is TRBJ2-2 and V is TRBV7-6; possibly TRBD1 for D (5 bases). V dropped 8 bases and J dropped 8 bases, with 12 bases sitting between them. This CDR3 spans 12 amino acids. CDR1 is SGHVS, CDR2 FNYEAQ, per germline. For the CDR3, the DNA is TGTGCCAGCCGCGACAGTTTAGGGGAGCTGTTTTTT. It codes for CASRDSLGELFF. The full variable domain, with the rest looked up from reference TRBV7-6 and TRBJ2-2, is GAGVSQSPRYKVTKRGQDVALRCDPISGHVSLYWYRQALGQGPEFLTYFNYEAQQDKSGLPNDRFSAERPEGSISTLTIQRTEQRDSAMYRCASRDSLGELFFGEGSRLTVL.

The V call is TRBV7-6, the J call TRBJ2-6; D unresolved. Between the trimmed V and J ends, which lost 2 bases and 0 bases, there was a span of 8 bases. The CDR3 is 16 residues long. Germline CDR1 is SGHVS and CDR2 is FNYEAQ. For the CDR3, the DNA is TGTGCCAGCAGCTTATACCTCTACTCTGGGGCCAACGTCCTGACTTTC. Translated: CASSLYLYSGANVLTF.

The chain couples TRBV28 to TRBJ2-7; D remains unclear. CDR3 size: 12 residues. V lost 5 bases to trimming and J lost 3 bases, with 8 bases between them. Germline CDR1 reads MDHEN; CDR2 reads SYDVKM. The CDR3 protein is CASSGRNYEQYF. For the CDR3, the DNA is TGTGCCAGCAGTGGTAGAAACTACGAGCAGTACTTC.

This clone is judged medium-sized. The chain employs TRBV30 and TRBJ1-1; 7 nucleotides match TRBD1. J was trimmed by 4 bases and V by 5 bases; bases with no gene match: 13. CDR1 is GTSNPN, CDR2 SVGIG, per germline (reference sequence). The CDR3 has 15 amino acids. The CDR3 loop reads CAWDEQGKVATEAFF. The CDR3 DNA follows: TGTGCCTGGGATGAACAGGGGAAGGTTGCCACTGAAGCTTTCTTT.

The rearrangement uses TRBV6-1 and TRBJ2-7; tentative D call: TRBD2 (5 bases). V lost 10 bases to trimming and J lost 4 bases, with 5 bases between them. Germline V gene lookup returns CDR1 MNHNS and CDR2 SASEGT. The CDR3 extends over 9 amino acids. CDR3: CATGYEQYF. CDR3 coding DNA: TGTGCCACGGGATACGAGCAGTACTTC.

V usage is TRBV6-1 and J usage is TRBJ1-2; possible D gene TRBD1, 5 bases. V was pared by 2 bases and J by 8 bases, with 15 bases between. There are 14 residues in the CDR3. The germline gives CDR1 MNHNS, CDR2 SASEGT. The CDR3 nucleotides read TGTGCCAGCAGTGAATTGGGGCCATCGGGCGGCTACACCTTC. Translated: CASSELGPSGGYTF.

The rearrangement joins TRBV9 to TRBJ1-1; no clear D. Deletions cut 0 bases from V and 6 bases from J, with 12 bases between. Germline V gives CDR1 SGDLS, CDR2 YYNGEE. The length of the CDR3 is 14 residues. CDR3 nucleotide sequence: TGTGCCAGCAGCGTAGGGGAGATTAGACCTGAAGCTTTCTTT. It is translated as CASSVGEIRPEAFF.

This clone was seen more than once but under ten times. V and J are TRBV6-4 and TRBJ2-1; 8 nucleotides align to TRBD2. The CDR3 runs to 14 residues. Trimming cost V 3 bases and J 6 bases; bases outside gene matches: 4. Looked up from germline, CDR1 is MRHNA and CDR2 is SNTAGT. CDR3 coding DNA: TGTGCCAGCAGTGAAGCGGGAGAAGGCAATGAGCAGTTCTTC. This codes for CASSEAGEGNEQFF.

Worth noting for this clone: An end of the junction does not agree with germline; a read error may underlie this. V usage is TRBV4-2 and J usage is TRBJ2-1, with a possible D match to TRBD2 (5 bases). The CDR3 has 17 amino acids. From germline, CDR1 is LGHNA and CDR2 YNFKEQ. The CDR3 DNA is TGTGCCAGCAGTCAAGTCGGGCAGCGGAGCTCCTACAATGAGCAGTTCTTC. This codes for CASSQVGQRSSYNEQFF.

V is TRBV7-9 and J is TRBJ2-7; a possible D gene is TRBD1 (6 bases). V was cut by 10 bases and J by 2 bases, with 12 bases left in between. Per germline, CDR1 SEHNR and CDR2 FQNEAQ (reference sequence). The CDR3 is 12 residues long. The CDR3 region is CATGTHPYEQYF. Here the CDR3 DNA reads TGTGCCACCGGGACACATCCCTACGAGCAGTACTTC.

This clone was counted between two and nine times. This chain's CDR3 is CASRPSDRGGPYQPQHF. The CDR3 DNA follows: TGTGCCAGCAGACCCTCGGACAGGGGAGGGCCGTATCAGCCCCAGCATTTT. V usage is TRBV2 and J usage is TRBJ1-5, with TRBD1 matching 9 bases. J lost 5 bases, V lost 6 bases, and 14 bases had no gene match. Germline CDR1 reads SNHLY; CDR2 reads FYNNEI. This CDR3 has 17 residues.

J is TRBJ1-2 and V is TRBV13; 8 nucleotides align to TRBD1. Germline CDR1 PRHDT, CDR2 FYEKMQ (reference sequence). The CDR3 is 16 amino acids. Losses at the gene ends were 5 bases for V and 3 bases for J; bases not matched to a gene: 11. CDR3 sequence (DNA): TGTGCCAGCAGCCCTAACAGGGGGATTCAGGACTATGGCTACACCTTC. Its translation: CASSPNRGIQDYGYTF. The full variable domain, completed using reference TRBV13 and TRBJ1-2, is AAGVIQSPRHLIKEKRETATLKCYPIPRHDTVYWYQQGPGQDPQFLISFYEKMQSDKGSIPDRFSAQQFSDYHSELNMSSLELGDSALYFCASSPNRGIQDYGYTFGSGTRLTVV.